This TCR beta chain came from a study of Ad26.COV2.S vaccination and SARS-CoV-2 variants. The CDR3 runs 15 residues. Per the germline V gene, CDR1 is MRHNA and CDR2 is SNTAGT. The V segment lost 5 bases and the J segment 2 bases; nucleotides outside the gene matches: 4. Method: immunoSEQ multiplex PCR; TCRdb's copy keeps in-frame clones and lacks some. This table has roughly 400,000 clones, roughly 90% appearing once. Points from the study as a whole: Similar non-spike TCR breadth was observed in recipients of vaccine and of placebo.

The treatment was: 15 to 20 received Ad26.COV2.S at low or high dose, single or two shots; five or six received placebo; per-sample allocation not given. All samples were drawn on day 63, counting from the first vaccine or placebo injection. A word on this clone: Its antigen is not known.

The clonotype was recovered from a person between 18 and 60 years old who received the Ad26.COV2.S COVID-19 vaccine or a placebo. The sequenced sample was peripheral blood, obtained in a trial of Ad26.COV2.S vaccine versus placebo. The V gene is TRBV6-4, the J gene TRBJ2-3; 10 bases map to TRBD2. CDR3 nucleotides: TGTGCCAGCAGTAGCGGGAGGGCCTCCACAGATACGCAGTATTTT. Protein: CASSSGRASTDTQYF.